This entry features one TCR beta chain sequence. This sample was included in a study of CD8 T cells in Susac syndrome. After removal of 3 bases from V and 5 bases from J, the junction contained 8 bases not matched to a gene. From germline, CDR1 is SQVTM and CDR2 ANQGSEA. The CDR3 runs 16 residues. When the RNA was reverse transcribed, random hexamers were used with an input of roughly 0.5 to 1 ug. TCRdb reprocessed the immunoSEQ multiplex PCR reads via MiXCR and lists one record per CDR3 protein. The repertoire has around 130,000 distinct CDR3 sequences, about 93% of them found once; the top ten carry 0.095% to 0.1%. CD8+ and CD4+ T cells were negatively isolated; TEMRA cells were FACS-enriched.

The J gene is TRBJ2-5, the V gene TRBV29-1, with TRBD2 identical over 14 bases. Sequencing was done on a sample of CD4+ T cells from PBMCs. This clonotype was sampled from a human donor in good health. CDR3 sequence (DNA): TGCAGCGTTGAGGGAGGGACTAGCGGGAGTGAGGAGACCCAGTACTTC. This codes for CSVEGGTSGSEETQYF.